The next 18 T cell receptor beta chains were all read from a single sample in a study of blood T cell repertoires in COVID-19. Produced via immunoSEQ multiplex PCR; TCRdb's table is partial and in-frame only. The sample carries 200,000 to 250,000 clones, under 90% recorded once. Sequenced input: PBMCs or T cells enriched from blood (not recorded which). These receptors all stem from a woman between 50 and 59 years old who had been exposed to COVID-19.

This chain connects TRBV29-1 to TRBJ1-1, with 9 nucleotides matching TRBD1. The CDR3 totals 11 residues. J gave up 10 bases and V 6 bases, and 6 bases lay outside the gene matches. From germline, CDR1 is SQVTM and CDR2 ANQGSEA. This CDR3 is CSVRQGDGAFF. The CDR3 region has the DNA TGCAGCGTGCGACAGGGGGATGGAGCTTTCTTT.

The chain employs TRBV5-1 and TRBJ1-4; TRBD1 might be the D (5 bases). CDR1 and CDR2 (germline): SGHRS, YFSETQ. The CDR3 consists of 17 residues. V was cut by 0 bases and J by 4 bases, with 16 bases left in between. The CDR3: CASSLGQGRGSNEKLFF. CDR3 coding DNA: TGCGCCAGCAGCTTGGGGCAGGGAAGAGGAAGTAATGAAAAACTGTTTTTT.

This CDR3 reads CASSSLTYEQYF. The CDR3 DNA reads TGTGCCAGCAGTTCCCTGACATACGAGCAGTACTTC. The chain employs TRBV6-5 and TRBJ2-7; D is unclear. Germline CDR1 reads MNHEY; CDR2 reads SVGAGI. This CDR3 is 12 amino acids long. Trimming removed 4 bases at V and 4 bases at J, with 8 bases between.

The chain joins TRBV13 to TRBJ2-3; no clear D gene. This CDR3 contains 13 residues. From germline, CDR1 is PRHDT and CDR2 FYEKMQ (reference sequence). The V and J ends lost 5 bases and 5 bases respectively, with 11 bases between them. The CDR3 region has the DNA TGTGCCAGCAGCCTCCTGCGTGGAGATACGCAGTATTTT. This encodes CASSLLRGDTQYF.

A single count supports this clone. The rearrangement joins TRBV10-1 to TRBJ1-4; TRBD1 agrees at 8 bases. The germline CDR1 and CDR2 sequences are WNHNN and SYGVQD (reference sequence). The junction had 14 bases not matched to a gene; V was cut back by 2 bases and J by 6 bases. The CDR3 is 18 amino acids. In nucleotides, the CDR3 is TGCGCCAGCAGTGAGAGGGGGGGCAGGGGGCGGAAAGATGAAAAACTGTTTTTT. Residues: CASSERGGRGRKDEKLFF.

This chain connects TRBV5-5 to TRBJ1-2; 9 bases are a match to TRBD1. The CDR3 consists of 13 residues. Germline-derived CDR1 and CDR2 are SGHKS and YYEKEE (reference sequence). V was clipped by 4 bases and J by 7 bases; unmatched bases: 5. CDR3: CASSAGTGTGYTF. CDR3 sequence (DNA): TGTGCCAGCAGCGCCGGGACAGGGACTGGCTACACCTTC.

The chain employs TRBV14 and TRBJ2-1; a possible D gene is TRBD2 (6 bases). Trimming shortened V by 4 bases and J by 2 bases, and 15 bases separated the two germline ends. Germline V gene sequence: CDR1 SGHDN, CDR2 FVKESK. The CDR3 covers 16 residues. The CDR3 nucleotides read TGTGCCAGCAGCCCCCCGTTAGCGGCCACCTACAATGAGCAGTTCTTC. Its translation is CASSPPLAATYNEQFF.

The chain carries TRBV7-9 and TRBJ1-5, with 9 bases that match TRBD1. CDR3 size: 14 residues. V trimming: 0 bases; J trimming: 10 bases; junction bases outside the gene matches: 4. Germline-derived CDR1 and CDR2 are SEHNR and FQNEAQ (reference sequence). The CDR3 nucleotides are TGTGCCAGCAGCTTAGCGGGGACAGGGACCCCCCAGCATTTT. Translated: CASSLAGTGTPQHF.

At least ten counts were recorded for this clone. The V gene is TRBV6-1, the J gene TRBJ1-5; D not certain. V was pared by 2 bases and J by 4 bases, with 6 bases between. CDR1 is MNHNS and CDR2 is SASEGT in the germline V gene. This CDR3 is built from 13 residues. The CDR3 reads CASSELRNQPQHF. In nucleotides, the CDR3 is TGTGCCAGCAGTGAATTGAGGAATCAGCCCCAGCATTTT.

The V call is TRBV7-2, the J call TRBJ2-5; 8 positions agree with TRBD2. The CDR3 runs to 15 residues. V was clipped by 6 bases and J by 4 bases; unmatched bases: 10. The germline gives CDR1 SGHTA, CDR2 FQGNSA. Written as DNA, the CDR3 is TGTGCCAGCAGTTCTCCGGGACTAGTAGGAGAGACCCAGTACTTC. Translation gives CASSSPGLVGETQYF.

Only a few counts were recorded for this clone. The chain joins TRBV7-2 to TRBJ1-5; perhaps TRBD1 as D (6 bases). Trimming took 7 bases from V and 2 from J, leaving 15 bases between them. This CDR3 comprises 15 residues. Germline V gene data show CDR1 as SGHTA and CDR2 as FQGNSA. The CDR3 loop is CASNPSGVGNQPQHF. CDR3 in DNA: TGTGCCAGCAACCCATCAGGGGTCGGCAATCAGCCCCAGCATTTT.

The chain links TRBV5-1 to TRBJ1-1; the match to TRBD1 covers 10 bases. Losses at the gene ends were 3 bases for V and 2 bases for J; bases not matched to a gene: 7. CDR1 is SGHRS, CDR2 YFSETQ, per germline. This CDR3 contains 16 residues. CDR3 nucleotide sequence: TGCGCCAGCAGCTCGACAGACAGGGGGCGCAACACTGAAGCTTTCTTT. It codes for CASSSTDRGRNTEAFF.

This chain's CDR3 is CASSRTTGDQPQHF. DNA for the CDR3: TGTGCCAGCAGCAGGACGACAGGGGATCAGCCCCAGCATTTT. The V and J genes are TRBV5-6 and TRBJ1-5; 8 bases are a match to TRBD1. Unmatched junction bases numbered 5, after V lost 4 bases and J lost 5 bases. The germline gives CDR1 SGHDT, CDR2 YYEEEE. This CDR3 has 14 amino acids.

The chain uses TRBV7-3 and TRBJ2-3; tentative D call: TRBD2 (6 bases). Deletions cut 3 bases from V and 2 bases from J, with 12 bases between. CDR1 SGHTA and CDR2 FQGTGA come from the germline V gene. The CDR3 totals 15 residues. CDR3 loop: CASSLGLTNTDTQYF. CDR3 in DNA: TGTGCCAGCAGCTTGGGACTCACCAACACAGATACGCAGTATTTT.

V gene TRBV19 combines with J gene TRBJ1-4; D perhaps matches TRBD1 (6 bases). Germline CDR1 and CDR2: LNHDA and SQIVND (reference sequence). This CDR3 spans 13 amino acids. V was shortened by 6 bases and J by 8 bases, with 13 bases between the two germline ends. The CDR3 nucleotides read TGTGCCAGTAGGGCGACAGGTACAGAAAAACTGTTTTTT. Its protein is CASRATGTEKLFF.

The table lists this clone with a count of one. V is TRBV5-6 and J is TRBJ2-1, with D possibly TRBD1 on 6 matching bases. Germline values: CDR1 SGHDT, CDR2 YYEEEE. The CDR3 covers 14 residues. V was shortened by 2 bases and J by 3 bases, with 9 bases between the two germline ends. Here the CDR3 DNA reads TGTGCCAGCAGCTTTATCAGGGGCTACAATGAGCAGTTCTTC. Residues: CASSFIRGYNEQFF.

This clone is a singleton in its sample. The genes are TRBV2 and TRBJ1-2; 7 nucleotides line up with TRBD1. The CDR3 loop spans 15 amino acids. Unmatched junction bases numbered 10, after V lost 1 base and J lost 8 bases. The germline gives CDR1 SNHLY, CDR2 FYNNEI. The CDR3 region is CASSEVTGAAGGYTF. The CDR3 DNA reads TGTGCCAGCAGTGAAGTTACAGGGGCCGCGGGAGGCTACACCTTC.

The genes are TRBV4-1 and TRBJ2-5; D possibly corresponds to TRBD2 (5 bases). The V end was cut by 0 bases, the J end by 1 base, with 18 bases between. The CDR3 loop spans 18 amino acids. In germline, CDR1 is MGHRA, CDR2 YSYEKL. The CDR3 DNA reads TGCGCCAGCAGCCAAGATCAACGCTCGAGAGGGCGCCAAGAGACCCAGTACTTC. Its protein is CASSQDQRSRGRQETQYF.